This TCR beta chain emerged from a study of blood T cell repertoires in COVID-19. The table came from immunoSEQ multiplex PCR; TCRdb's copy has only in-frame clones and leaves some out. The table includes a few hundred thousand clones, more than 75% detected once. Per the germline V gene, CDR1 is LNHDA and CDR2 is SQIVND (reference sequence). This CDR3 region has 20 residues. V was trimmed by 4 bases and J by 0 bases, leaving 25 bases between them. Sequencing was performed on PBMCs or T cells enriched from blood (not recorded which). V usage is TRBV19 and J usage is TRBJ1-5, with a possible D match to TRBD1 (6 bases). The clonotype was recovered from a woman between 50 and 59 years old who had been exposed to COVID-19. CDR3 in DNA: TGTGCCAGTAGTAACGTCCCCGGGACAACCGCTACATATAGCAATCAGCCCCAGCATTTT. Its protein is CASSNVPGTTATYSNQPQHF.